A selection of T cell receptor beta chains follows, all from one sample in a study of blood T cell repertoires in COVID-19. TCRdb's copy holds only in-frame clones and misses some; the assay was immunoSEQ multiplex PCR. The sample holds tens of thousands of clones, about 82% seen once. The material sequenced was PBMCs or T cells enriched from blood (not recorded which). The receptors were gathered from a woman in her thirties or forties with acute COVID-19. Both conserved end residues are trimmed from each CDR3. A D gene is named only where the DNA matches it firmly. Some rows mark clone size as missing; the rest say once, few, many or name a class of expanded clone.

CDR3 protein | V gene | D gene | J gene | clone size
ASFPPGQGILTEGYT | TRBV5-6 | TRBD1 | TRBJ1-2 | -
ASSIGGGAMNTEAF | TRBV19 | - | TRBJ1-1 | -
ASSPYRGLRETQY | TRBV27 | TRBD1 | TRBJ2-5 | -
ATSRWGDGSTDTQY | TRBV15 | - | TRBJ2-3 | -
SAGALWEY | TRBV20-1 | - | TRBJ2-7 | -
ASSQPPGNEQF | TRBV13 | - | TRBJ2-1 | -
SVDRGNTDTQY | TRBV29-1 | - | TRBJ2-3 | -
ATSSFRGPTEAF | TRBV15 | TRBD1 | TRBJ1-1 | -
SASKLAGQETQY | TRBV20-1 | TRBD2 | TRBJ2-5 | -
ASSFSTGDYGYT | TRBV11-2 | TRBD1 | TRBJ1-2 | -
ASTGAYGYT | TRBV19 | - | TRBJ1-2 | -
ASSEREKLF | TRBV2 | - | TRBJ1-4 | -
ASSRYGDQPQH | TRBV7-9 | - | TRBJ1-5 | few
SVEGTPSSYNEQF | TRBV29-1 | - | TRBJ2-1 | -
ASSLGAGSAYEQY | TRBV5-1 | - | TRBJ2-7 | -
ASSYHRGSYNEQF | TRBV11-2 | TRBD1 | TRBJ2-1 | -
ASSQSRVSTEAF | TRBV16 | - | TRBJ1-1 | -
ASSASLADYQETQY | TRBV9 | TRBD2 | TRBJ2-5 | -
ASSLSGDGSTGELF | TRBV5-1 | TRBD2 | TRBJ2-2 | -
ASSIDRVNTEAF | TRBV6-4 | TRBD1 | TRBJ1-1 | medium-sized
ASSLLQGAGNTIY | TRBV7-9 | TRBD1 | TRBJ1-3 | -
ASSIDRLDSPGNTGELF | TRBV19 | - | TRBJ2-2 | -
ASGLAQGGQPQH | TRBV12-5 | TRBD1 | TRBJ1-5 | -
ASRAEDTDTQY | TRBV7-9 | - | TRBJ2-3 | few
ASSNGERSYNEQF | TRBV21-1 | - | TRBJ2-1 | -
SASRTGALRGNEKLF | TRBV20-1 | TRBD1 | TRBJ1-4 | -
SVDREPGNTIY | TRBV29-1 | - | TRBJ1-3 | -
ASSERGRGQDTQY | TRBV28 | TRBD1 | TRBJ2-3 | -
ASREAHSGNTIY | TRBV28 | - | TRBJ1-3 | -
ASSPKGRDRSKSGNTIY | TRBV7-8 | TRBD1 | TRBJ1-3 | -
ASTPTQGPGELF | TRBV19 | - | TRBJ2-2 | -
AISVAGNQPQH | TRBV10-3 | - | TRBJ1-5 | few
ASSPQDTQY | TRBV18 | - | TRBJ2-3 | -
ATHGGRNTPTGNTIY | TRBV19 | - | TRBJ1-3 | -
ASSDFAGGMGSNQPQH | TRBV2 | - | TRBJ1-5 | few
AISPTGSSYNEQF | TRBV10-3 | TRBD1 | TRBJ2-1 | -
ASSLPGVGTDTQY | TRBV5-1 | - | TRBJ2-3 | -
SVGGPDANTGELF | TRBV29-1 | - | TRBJ2-2 | -
ASSQGRDRGGYEQY | TRBV3-1/TRBV3-2 | TRBD1 | TRBJ2-7 | -